These T cell receptor beta chains were read from a single sample in a study of blood T cell repertoires in COVID-19. The assay was immunoSEQ multiplex PCR, and TCRdb's table has in-frame clones only and misses some. The sample gives around 300,000 clones, approximately 88% of which show up once; roughly 4.1% is in the top ten. The sequenced sample consisted of peripheral blood. Receptor source: a woman aged 45-65 years with active or convalescent COVID-19. CDR3s include the opening cysteine and the closing phenylalanine or tryptophan. D genes are given only for firm matches. A row's size may be missing; if present it is once, few, many or a size class.

V	J	D	size	CDR3	DNA
TRBV10-3	TRBJ2-7	TRBD1	once	CAISPRTGGEDEQYF	TGTGCCATCAGTCCTCGGACAGGGGGAGAAGACGAGCAGTACTTC
TRBV2	TRBJ1-1	-	-	CASSDQLRGLRNTEAFF	TGTGCCAGCAGTGATCAACTAAGGGGATTGAGGAACACTGAAGCTTTCTTT
TRBV6-1	TRBJ2-6	-	-	CASSEAPSSGANVLTF	TGTGCCAGCAGTGAAGCACCGAGCTCTGGGGCCAACGTCCTGACTTTC
TRBV2	TRBJ2-6	-	-	CARQGSGANVLTF	TGTGCCAGACAGGGCTCTGGGGCCAACGTCCTGACTTTC
TRBV7-2	TRBJ2-1	-	-	CASSLGQGGSYNEQFF	TGTGCCAGCAGCTTAGGTCAGGGAGGCTCCTACAATGAGCAGTTCTTC
TRBV30	TRBJ1-3	-	-	CAWRRAGNTIYF	TGTGCCTGGAGACGAGCTGGAAACACCATATATTTT
TRBV18	TRBJ1-1	TRBD1	-	CASSRDRGRTEAFF	TGTGCCAGCTCCCGGGACAGGGGGCGGACTGAAGCTTTCTTT
TRBV15	TRBJ1-5	-	-	CATSRGRGGSQGQPQHF	TGTGCCACCAGCAGAGGACGGGGCGGTTCCCAGGGGCAGCCCCAGCATTTT
TRBV5-1	TRBJ2-2	-	-	CASSLGQGGTGELFF	TGCGCCAGCAGCTTGGGGCAGGGTGGCACCGGGGAGCTGTTTTTT
TRBV6-1	TRBJ2-1	-	-	CASSEEQVGAVEQFF	TGTGCCAGCAGTGAAGAACAAGTGGGAGCGGTTGAGCAGTTCTTC
TRBV4-1	TRBJ1-2	-	-	CASSPATDNYGYTF	TGCGCCAGCAGCCCGGCGACAGATAACTATGGCTACACCTTC
TRBV5-1	TRBJ1-2	TRBD1	once	CASSPNDRDYTF	TGCGCCAGCAGCCCTAATGACAGGGACTACACCTTC
TRBV12-5	TRBJ2-1	-	-	CASGPTNGNEQFF	TGTGCTAGTGGTCCTACTAACGGCAATGAGCAGTTCTTC
TRBV2	TRBJ1-1	TRBD1	-	CASSALQGFAEAFF	TGTGCCAGCAGCGCTTTACAGGGGTTTGCTGAAGCTTTCTTT
TRBV27	TRBJ2-7	TRBD2	-	CASSSGTTMYEQYF	TGTGCCAGCAGTTCCGGGACTACTATGTACGAGCAGTACTTC